The clone carrying this T cell receptor (beta chain) was recorded a few times. The antigen is unknown. The data stem from a study of vaccination and CD4 T cells after COVID-19. Study information: The authors exposed cells to overlapping spike peptides derived from SARS-CoV-2, HCoV-NL63, HCoV-OC43 and HCoV-229E. Each control culture was treated with a CEFX pool, an HIV-1 Nef pool, or no peptide.

Treatment defined: approximately 9-day PBMC culture with coronavirus spike peptide pools or control peptides (ViraFEST assay). The Oncomine TCR Beta short-read assay was what sequenced the DNA obtained from cultured CD4+ T cells. From the PCR reads, TCRdb called clonotypes with MiXCR, one entry per CDR3 protein. The data hold under 20,000 distinct CDR3 sequences, with 40% observed a single time. From germline, CDR1 is SGHAT and CDR2 FQNNGV. V lost 4 bases and J lost 10, with 23 bases in between. This CDR3 is built from 16 residues. The chain carries TRBV11-2 and TRBJ1-5; D may be TRBD1 (6 bases). This sequence originates from a human donor who had recovered from COVID-19. Source: CD4+ T cells from blood, cultured in vitro, taken after SARS-CoV-2 vaccination. The CDR3 here is CASSSEGSGARLPQHF. Written as DNA, the CDR3 is TGTGCCAGCAGCTCCGAAGGGTCAGGGGCCCGTCTACCCCAGCATTTT.